This TCR beta chain is from a study of graft-versus-host responses after intestinal transplantation. The wider study: Each transplant was multivisceral, liver-intestinal, or isolated intestinal. Study-level points and caveats: Marrow from the recipient contained GvH clones, some of which had appeared first in ileum or blood.

Regarding this clone: Its antigen remains unidentified.

The ends were cut back, 4 bases at V and 0 bases at J, with 12 bases in the middle. CDR1 SGDLS and CDR2 YYNGEE come from the germline V gene. This CDR3 has 15 amino acids. The protocol was immunoSEQ multiplex PCR, while the TCRdb copy is restricted to in-frame clones and leaves out a portion. The sample holds under 100,000 clones, approximately 94% seen once. The sequences come from unstimulated CD4+ T cells sorted from spleen or lymph node cells, collected before transplant. The chain recombines TRBV9 with TRBJ2-3; D may be TRBD1 (6 bases). The origin of this receptor is a human donor who was the organ donor for an intestinal transplant. The CDR3 here is CASSPGTLSTDTQYF. For the CDR3, the DNA is TGTGCCAGCAGCCCGGGGACATTGAGCACAGATACGCAGTATTTT.